The rows below give T cell receptor beta chains drawn from one sample of a study of blood T cells in healthy people across ages. TCRdb redid the calling of the 5' RACE reads with MiXCR, one entry per CDR3 protein. The sample records approximately 1,700,000 distinct CDR3 sequences, roughly two fifths being singletons. The sample consisted of blood. The receptors were sampled from a human donor in good health. CDR3s include the opening cysteine and the closing phenylalanine or tryptophan. The order of the fields is J gene, D gene, V gene, clone size, CDR3 protein, CDR3 DNA. D genes are given only for firm matches. Clone size appears in some rows only: once, few, many, or a class for an expanded clone.

j_call: TRBJ1-4
d_call: .
v_call: TRBV2
clone_size: .
cdr3_aa: CASSSGNPATNEKLFF
cdr3_nt: TGTGCCAGCAGTTCCGGGAACCCCGCAACTAATGAAAAACTGTTTTTT

j_call: TRBJ2-1
d_call: .
v_call: TRBV6-2/TRBV6-3
clone_size: once
cdr3_aa: CASSPGGTRTPNEQFF
cdr3_nt: TGTGCCAGCAGCCCCGGGGGGACAAGGACGCCCAATGAGCAGTTCTTC

j_call: TRBJ1-2
d_call: .
v_call: TRBV6-2/TRBV6-3
clone_size: few
cdr3_aa: CASGKEAYGYTF
cdr3_nt: TGTGCCAGCGGGAAGGAGGCTTATGGCTACACCTTC

j_call: TRBJ2-7
d_call: .
v_call: TRBV6-1
clone_size: .
cdr3_aa: CASSEAPGVVYEQYF
cdr3_nt: TGTGCCAGCAGTGAGGCCCCTGGGGTTGTCTACGAGCAGTACTTC

j_call: TRBJ1-5
d_call: TRBD1
v_call: TRBV15
clone_size: .
cdr3_aa: CATSREQGFQPQHF
cdr3_nt: TGTGCCACCAGCAGAGAACAGGGGTTTCAGCCCCAGCATTTT

j_call: TRBJ2-5
d_call: .
v_call: TRBV29-1
clone_size: .
cdr3_aa: CSVDPLRGSQETQYF
cdr3_nt: TGCAGCGTTGACCCCCTTCGTGGGTCCCAAGAGACCCAGTACTTC

j_call: TRBJ1-2
d_call: TRBD1
v_call: TRBV12-3/TRBV12-4
clone_size: .
cdr3_aa: CASSLMGQGVANYGYTF
cdr3_nt: TGTGCCAGCAGTTTAATGGGACAGGGAGTAGCTAACTATGGCTACACCTTC

j_call: TRBJ1-5
d_call: .
v_call: TRBV6-5
clone_size: few
cdr3_aa: CASSYEGRGNSNQPQHF
cdr3_nt: TGTGCCAGCAGTTACGAGGGGCGCGGGAATAGCAATCAGCCCCAGCATTTT

j_call: TRBJ2-7
d_call: .
v_call: TRBV20-1
clone_size: many
cdr3_aa: CSAGREQYF
cdr3_nt: TGCAGTGCTGGGAGGGAGCAGTACTTC

j_call: TRBJ1-3
d_call: .
v_call: TRBV29-1
clone_size: .
cdr3_aa: CSVKGLYGNTIYF
cdr3_nt: TGCAGCGTAAAGGGGTTATATGGAAACACCATATATTTT

j_call: TRBJ2-7
d_call: .
v_call: TRBV6-5
clone_size: many
cdr3_aa: CASGDTSYEQYF
cdr3_nt: TGTGCCAGCGGGGACACGTCCTACGAGCAGTACTTC

j_call: TRBJ1-1
d_call: TRBD1
v_call: TRBV4-3
clone_size: .
cdr3_aa: CASSQKDRDEYTEAFF
cdr3_nt: TGCGCCAGCAGCCAAAAAGACAGGGATGAGTACACTGAAGCTTTCTTT

j_call: TRBJ2-7
d_call: TRBD1
v_call: TRBV4-1
clone_size: few
cdr3_aa: CASSRWDRPYEQYF
cdr3_nt: TGCGCCAGCAGCCGATGGGACAGACCCTACGAGCAGTACTTC

j_call: TRBJ2-5
d_call: TRBD2
v_call: TRBV7-2
clone_size: .
cdr3_aa: CASGGGGKWETQYF
cdr3_nt: TGTGCCAGCGGAGGCGGGGGGAAGTGGGAGACCCAGTACTTC

j_call: TRBJ1-2
d_call: .
v_call: TRBV27
clone_size: few
cdr3_aa: CASSLNREYGYTF
cdr3_nt: TGTGCCAGCAGTTTGAACAGGGAGTATGGCTACACCTTC

j_call: TRBJ2-7
d_call: .
v_call: TRBV28
clone_size: .
cdr3_aa: CASRSPNYEQYF
cdr3_nt: TGTGCCAGCAGATCCCCGAACTACGAGCAGTACTTC

j_call: TRBJ2-2
d_call: .
v_call: TRBV7-9
clone_size: many
cdr3_aa: CASSPDRNTGELFF
cdr3_nt: TGTGCCAGCAGCCCCGACAGAAACACCGGGGAGCTGTTTTTT

j_call: TRBJ2-3
d_call: TRBD2
v_call: TRBV4-3
clone_size: .
cdr3_aa: CANSQDLAGGPWTDTQYF
cdr3_nt: TGCGCCAACAGCCAAGACCTAGCGGGGGGGCCGTGGACAGATACGCAGTATTTT